The 3 T cell receptor beta chains below were found in one sample sequenced in a study of shared clonotypes between healthy human individuals (dated by TCRdb to 2020 to 2022). Libraries were prepared through the immunoSEQ multiplex PCR assay. TCRdb took this table from immuneACCESS and kept in-frame rearrangements with V and J called. Such tables lack part of the clones; where checked against another copy, unresolved V genes explain under half of the gap, and the rest is unexplained. In all, the sample holds about 2,500,000 clones, and approximately 92% of those were seen once. The leading ten clones occupy about 0.13% of the sample. The sequenced sample was naive CD4+ T cells sorted from blood. The sample's cell subset or site label, decoded: CD45RA+ positively selected. Receptor source: a young man in good health.

This rearrangement joins TRBV6-5 to TRBJ1-1; no clear D. There are 12 residues in the CDR3. CDR1 MNHEY and CDR2 SVGAGI come from the germline V gene. V was shortened by 5 bases and J by 4 bases, with 8 bases between the two germline ends. The CDR3 sequence is CASSGYSTEAFF. CDR3 nucleotides: TGTGCCAGCAGTGGTTACAGCACTGAAGCTTTCTTT.

This sequence joins TRBV5-1 and TRBJ1-4; D perhaps matches TRBD1 (6 bases). This CDR3 is 13 amino acids long. The V and J ends lost 7 bases and 4 bases respectively, with 11 bases between them. CDR1 SGHRS and CDR2 YFSETQ come from the germline V gene. CDR3 residues: CASQGTLNEKLFF. The CDR3 DNA is TGCGCCAGCCAGGGGACCCTTAATGAAAAACTGTTTTTT. The entire variable domain, with the rest obtained from reference TRBV5-1 and TRBJ1-4, is as follows: KAGVTQTPRYLIKTRGQQVTLSCSPISGHRSVSWYQQTPGQGLQFLFEYFSETQRNKGNFPGRFSGRQFSNSRSEMNVSTLELGDSALYLCASQGTLNEKLFFGSGTQLSVL.

This chain joins TRBV7-9 and TRBJ1-6; TRBD1 is a possible D gene (5 bases). Germline values: CDR1 SEHNR, CDR2 FQNEAQ (reference sequence). This CDR3 region has 15 residues. Trimming took 4 bases from V and 3 from J, leaving 10 bases between them. CDR3 protein: CASSSTGDYNSPLHF. The CDR3 region has the DNA TGTGCCAGCAGCTCAACAGGCGACTATAATTCACCCCTCCACTTT.